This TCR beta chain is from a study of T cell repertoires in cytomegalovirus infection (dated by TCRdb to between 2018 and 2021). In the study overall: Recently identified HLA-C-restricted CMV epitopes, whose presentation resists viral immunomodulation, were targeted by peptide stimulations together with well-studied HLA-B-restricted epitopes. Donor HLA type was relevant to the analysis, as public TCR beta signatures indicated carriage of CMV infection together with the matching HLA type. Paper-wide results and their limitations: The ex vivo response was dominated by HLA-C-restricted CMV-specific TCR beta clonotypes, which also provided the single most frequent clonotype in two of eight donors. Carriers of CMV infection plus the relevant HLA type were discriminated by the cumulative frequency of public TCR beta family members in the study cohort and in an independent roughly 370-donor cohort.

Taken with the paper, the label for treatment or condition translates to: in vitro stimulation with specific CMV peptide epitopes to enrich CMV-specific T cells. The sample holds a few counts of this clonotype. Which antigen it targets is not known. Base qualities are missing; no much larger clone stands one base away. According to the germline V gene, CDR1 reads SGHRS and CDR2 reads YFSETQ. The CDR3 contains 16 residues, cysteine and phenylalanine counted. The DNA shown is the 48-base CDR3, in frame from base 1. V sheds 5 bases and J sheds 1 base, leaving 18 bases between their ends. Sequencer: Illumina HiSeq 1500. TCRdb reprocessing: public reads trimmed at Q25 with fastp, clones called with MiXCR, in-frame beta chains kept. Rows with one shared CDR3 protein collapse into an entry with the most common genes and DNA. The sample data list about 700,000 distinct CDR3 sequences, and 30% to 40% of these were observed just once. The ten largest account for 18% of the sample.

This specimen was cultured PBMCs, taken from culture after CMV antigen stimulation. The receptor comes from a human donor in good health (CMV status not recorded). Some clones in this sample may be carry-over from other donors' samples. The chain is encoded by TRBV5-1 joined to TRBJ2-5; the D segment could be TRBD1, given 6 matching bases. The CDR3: CASRPLPLTGQETQYF. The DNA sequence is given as TGCGCCAGCAGACCCCTTCCTCTGACAGGCCAAGAGACCCAGTACTTC.